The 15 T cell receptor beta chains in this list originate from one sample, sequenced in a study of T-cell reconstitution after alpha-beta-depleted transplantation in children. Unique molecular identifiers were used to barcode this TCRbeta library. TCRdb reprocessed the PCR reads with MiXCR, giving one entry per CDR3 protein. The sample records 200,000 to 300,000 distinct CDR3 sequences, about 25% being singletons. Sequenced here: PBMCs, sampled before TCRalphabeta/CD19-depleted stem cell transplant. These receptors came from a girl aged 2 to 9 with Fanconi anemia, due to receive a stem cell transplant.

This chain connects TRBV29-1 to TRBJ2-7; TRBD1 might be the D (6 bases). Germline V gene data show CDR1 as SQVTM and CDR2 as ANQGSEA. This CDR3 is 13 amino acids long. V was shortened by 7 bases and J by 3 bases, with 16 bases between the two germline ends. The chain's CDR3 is CSGPTGLDYEQYF. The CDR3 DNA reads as TGCAGCGGCCCGACAGGCCTGGACTACGAGCAGTACTTC.

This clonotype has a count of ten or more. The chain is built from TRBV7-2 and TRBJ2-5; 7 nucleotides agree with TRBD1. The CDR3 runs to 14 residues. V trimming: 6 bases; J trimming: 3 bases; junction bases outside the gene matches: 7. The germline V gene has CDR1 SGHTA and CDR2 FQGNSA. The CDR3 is CASSYDRAKETQYF. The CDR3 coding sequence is TGTGCCAGCAGTTACGACAGGGCAAAAGAGACCCAGTACTTC. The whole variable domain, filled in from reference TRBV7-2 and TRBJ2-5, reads GAGVSQSPSNKVTEKGKDVELRCDPISGHTALYWYRQSLGQGLEFLIYFQGNSAPDKSGLPSDRFSAERTGGSVSTLTIQRTQQEDSAVYLCASSYDRAKETQYFGPGTRLLVL.

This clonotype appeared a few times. CDR3 region: CSGMRDYNEQFF. For the CDR3, the DNA is TGCAGCGGCATGCGAGATTACAATGAGCAGTTCTTC. The chain has TRBV29-1 and TRBJ2-1; D remains unclear. The CDR3 runs 12 residues. Germline lookup yields CDR1 SQVTM and CDR2 ANQGSEA. V lost 7 bases, J lost 4 bases, and 11 bases lay in between.

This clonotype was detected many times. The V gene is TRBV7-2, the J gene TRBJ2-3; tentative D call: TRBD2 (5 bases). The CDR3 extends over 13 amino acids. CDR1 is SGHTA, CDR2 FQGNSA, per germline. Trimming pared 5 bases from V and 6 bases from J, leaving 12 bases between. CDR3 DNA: TGTGCCAGCAGCCGACTACCTGTTGATACGCAGTATTTT. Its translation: CASSRLPVDTQYF.

CDR3 DNA sequence: TGCAGTGCTAGATGGGTGAGGGATTCACCCCTCCACTTT. Protein product: CSARWVRDSPLHF. The chain recombines TRBV20-1 with TRBJ1-6, with D unresolved. Germline assignment: CDR1 DFQATT and CDR2 SNEGSKA (reference sequence). V was shortened by 2 bases and J by 8 bases, with 10 bases between the two germline ends. This CDR3 region has 13 residues.

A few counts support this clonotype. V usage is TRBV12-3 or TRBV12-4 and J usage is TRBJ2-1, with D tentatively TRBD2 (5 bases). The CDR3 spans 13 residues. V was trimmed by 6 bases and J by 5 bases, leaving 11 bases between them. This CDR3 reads CASRPPSHNEQFF. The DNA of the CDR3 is TGTGCCAGCAGGCCTCCTAGCCACAATGAGCAGTTCTTC.

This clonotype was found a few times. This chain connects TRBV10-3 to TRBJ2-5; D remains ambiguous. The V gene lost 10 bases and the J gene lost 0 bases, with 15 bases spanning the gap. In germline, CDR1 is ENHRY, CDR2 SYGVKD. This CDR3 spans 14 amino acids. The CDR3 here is CATESGLYQETQYF. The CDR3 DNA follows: TGTGCCACCGAAAGTGGGCTATACCAAGAGACCCAGTACTTC.

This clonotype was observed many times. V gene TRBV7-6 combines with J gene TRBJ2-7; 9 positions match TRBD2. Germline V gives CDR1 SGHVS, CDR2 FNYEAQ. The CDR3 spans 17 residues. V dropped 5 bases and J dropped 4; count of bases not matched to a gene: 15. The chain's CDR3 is CASSPISPGLAPYEQYF. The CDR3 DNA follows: TGTGCCAGCAGCCCAATTTCTCCGGGACTAGCTCCGTACGAGCAGTACTTC.

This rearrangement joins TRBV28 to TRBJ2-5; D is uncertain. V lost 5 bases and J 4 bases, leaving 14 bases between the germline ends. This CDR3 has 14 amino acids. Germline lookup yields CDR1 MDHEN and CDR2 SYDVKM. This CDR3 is CASSLLTNTETQYF. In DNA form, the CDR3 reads TGTGCCAGCAGTCTTCTCACGAATACAGAGACCCAGTACTTC.

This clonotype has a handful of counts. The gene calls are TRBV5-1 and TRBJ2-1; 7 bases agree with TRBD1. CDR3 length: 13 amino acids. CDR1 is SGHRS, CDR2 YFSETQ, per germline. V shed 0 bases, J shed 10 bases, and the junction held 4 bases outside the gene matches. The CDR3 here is CASSLGDSEEQFF. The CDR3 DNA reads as TGCGCCAGCAGCTTGGGGGACAGCGAAGAGCAGTTCTTC.

The chain's CDR3 is CASSQELGSPLHF. CDR3 coding DNA: TGCGCCAGCAGCCAAGAACTGGGTTCACCCCTCCACTTT. The chain recombines TRBV4-1 with TRBJ1-6; D is ambiguous. Germline CDR1 is MGHRA and CDR2 is YSYEKL. Trimming removed 0 bases at V and 9 bases at J, with 6 bases between. The CDR3 length is 13 residues.

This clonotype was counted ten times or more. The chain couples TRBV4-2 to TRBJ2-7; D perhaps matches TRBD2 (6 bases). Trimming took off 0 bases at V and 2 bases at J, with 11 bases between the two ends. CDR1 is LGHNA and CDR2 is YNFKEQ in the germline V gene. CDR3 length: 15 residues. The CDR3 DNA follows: TGTGCCAGCAGCCAAGATAACGGGGGAACCTACGAGCAGTACTTC. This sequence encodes CASSQDNGGTYEQYF.

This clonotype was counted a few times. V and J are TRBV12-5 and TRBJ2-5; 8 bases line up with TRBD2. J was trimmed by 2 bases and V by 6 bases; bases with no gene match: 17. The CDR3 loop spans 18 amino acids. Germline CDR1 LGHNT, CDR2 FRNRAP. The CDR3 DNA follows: TGTGCTAGTGGCCCCGGGACCGGGACTAGTAATCGACAAGAGACCCAGTACTTC. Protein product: CASGPGTGTSNRQETQYF.

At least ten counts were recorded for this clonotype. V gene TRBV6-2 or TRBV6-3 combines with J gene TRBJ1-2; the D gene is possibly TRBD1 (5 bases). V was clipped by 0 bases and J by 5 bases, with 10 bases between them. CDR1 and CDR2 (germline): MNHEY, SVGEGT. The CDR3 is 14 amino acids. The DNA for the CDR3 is TGTGCCAGCAGTTACTCGGCAGGGCGTTATGGCTACACCTTC. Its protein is CASSYSAGRYGYTF.

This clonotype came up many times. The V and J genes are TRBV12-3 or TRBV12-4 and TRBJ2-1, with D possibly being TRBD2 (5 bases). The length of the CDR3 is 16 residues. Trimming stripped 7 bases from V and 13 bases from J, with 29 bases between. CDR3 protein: CASTPPTDPDSRRQFF. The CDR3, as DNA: TGTGCCAGCACCCCACCGACCGATCCGGACTCACGGAGACAGTTCTTC.